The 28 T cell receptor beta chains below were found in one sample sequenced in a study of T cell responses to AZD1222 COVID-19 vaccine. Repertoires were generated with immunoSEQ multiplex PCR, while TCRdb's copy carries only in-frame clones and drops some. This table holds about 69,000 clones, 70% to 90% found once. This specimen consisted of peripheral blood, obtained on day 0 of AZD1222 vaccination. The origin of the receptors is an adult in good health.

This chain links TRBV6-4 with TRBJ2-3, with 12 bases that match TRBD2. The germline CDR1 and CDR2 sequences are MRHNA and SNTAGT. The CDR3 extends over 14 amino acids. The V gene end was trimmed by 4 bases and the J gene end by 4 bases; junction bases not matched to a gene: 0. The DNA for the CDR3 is TGTGCCAGCAGTGCTAGCGGGGGGGCAGATACGCAGTATTTT. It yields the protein CASSASGGADTQYF.

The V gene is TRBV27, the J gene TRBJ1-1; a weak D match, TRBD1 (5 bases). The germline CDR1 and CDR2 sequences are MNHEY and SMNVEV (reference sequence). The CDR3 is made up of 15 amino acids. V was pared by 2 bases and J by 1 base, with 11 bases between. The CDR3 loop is CASSLQGRTNTEAFF. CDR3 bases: TGTGCCAGCAGTTTACAGGGACGGACGAACACTGAAGCTTTCTTT.

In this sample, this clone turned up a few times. The CDR3 DNA follows: TGTGCCAGCAGCTTGGGGGGGACAGGGGATGATGAGCAGTTCTTC. Translated: CASSLGGTGDDEQFF. The chain recombines TRBV11-1 with TRBJ2-1; 10 bases agree with TRBD1. The CDR3 loop spans 15 amino acids. Germline CDR1 reads SGHAT; CDR2 reads FQDESV (reference sequence). J lost 8 bases, V lost 3 bases, and 7 bases had no gene match.

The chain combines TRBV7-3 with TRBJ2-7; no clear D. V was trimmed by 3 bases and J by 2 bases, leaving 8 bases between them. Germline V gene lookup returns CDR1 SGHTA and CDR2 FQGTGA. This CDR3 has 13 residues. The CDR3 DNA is TGTGCCAGCAGCTTGGGCAGCACCTACGAGCAGTACTTC. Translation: CASSLGSTYEQYF.

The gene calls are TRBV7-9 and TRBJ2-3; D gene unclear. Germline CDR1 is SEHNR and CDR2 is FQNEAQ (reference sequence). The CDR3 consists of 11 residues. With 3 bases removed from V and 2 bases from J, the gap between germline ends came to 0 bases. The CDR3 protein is CASSFTDTQYF. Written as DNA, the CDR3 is TGTGCCAGCAGCTTCACAGATACGCAGTATTTT. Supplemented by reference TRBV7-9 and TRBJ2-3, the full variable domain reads DTGVSQNPRHKITKRGQNVTFRCDPISEHNRLYWYRQTLGQGPEFLTYFQNEAQLEKSRLLSDRFSAERPKGSFSTLEIQRTEQGDSAMYLCASSFTDTQYFGPGTRLTVL.

The DNA of the CDR3 is TGTGCCAGCAGCTTGGGTCAGGTGGGAGAGACCCAGTACTTC. Its translation is CASSLGQVGETQYF. The chain couples TRBV5-4 to TRBJ2-5; D gene uncertain. Germline V lookup: CDR1 SGHNT, CDR2 YYREEE (reference sequence). This CDR3 contains 14 residues. V dropped 0 bases and J dropped 4 bases, with 10 bases sitting between them.

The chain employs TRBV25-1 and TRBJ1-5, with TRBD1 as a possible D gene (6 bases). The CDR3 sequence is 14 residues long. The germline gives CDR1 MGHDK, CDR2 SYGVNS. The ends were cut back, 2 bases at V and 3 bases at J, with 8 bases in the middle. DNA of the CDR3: TGTGCCAGCAGTGAAGCAGGGGACAATCAGCCCCAGCATTTT. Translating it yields CASSEAGDNQPQHF.

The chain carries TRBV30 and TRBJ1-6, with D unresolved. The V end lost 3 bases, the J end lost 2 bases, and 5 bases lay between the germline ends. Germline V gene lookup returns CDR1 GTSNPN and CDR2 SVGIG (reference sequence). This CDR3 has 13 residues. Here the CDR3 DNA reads TGTGCCTGGAGCCCTACCTATAATTCACCCCTCCACTTT. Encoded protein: CAWSPTYNSPLHF.

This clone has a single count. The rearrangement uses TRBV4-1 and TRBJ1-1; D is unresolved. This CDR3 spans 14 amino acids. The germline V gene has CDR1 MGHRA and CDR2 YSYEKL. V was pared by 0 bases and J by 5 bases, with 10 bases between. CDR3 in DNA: TGCGCCAGCAGCCAAGATTACGTTAGAACTGAAGCTTTCTTT. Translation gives CASSQDYVRTEAFF.

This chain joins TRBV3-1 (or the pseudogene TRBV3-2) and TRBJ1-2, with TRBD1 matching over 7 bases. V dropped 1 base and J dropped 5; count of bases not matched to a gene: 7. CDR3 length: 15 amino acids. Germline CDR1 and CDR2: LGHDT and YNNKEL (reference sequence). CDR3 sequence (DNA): TGTGCCAGCAGCCAAGGTTTAGGGACAGATTATGGCTACACCTTC. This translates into CASSQGLGTDYGYTF.

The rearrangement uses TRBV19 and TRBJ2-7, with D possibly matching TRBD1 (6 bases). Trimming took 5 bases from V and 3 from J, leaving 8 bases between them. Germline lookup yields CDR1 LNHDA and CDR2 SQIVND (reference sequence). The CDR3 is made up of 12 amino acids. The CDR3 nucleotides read TGTGCCAGTAGTCCACAGGGCTACGAGCAGTACTTC. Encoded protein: CASSPQGYEQYF.

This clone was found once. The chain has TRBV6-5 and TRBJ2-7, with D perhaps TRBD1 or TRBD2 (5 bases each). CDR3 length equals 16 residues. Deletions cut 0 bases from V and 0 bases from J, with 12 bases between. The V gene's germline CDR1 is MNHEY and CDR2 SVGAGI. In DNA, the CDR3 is TGTGCCAGCAGTTACTCCGGGACGGAGATCTCCTACGAGCAGTACTTC. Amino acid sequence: CASSYSGTEISYEQYF.

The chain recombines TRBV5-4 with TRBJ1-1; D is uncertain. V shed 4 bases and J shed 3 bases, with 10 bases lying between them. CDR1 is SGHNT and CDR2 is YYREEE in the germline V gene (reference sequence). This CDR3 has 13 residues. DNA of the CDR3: TGTGCCAGCAGCCATACCCAGGACACTGAAGCTTTCTTT. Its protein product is CASSHTQDTEAFF. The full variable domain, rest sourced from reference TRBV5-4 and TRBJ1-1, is ETGVTQSPTHLIKTRGQQVTLRCSSQSGHNTVSWYQQALGQGPQFIFQYYREEENGRGNFPPRFSGLQFPNYSSELNVNALELDDSALYLCASSHTQDTEAFFGQGTRLTVV.

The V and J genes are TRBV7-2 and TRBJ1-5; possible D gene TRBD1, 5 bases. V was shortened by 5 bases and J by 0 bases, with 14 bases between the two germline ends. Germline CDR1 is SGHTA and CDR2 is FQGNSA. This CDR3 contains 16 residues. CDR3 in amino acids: CASSQRGSPSNQPQHF. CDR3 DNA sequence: TGTGCCAGCAGCCAAAGGGGTTCCCCTAGCAATCAGCCCCAGCATTTT.

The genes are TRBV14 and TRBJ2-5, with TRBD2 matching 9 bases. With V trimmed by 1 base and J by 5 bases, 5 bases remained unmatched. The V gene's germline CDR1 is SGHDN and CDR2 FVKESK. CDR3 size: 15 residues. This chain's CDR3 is CASSQGDSGSETQYF. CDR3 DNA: TGTGCCAGCAGCCAAGGAGATAGCGGGAGCGAGACCCAGTACTTC. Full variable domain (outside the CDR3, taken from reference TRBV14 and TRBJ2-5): EAGVTQFPSHSVIEKGQTVTLRCDPISGHDNLYWYRRVMGKEIKFLLHFVKESKQDESGMPNNRFLAERTGGTYSTLKVQPAELEDSGVYFCASSQGDSGSETQYFGPGTRLLVL.

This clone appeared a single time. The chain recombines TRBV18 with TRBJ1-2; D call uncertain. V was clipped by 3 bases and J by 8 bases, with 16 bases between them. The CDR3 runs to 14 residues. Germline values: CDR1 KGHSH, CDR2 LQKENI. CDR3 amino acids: CASSPREAMEGYTF. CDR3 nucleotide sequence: TGTGCCAGCTCACCCCGCGAGGCTATGGAGGGCTACACCTTC.

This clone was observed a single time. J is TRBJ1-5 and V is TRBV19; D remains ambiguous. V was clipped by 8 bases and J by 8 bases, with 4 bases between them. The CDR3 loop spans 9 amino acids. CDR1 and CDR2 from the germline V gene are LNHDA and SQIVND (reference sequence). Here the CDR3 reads CASGEPQHF. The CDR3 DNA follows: TGTGCCAGTGGGGAGCCCCAGCATTTT.

The CDR3 coding sequence is TGTGCCAGCAGTTACGTCGGTACACCCGGGGAGCAGTACTTC. Its translation: CASSYVGTPGEQYF. The chain employs TRBV6-2 or TRBV6-3 and TRBJ2-7; D gene uncertain. Germline lookup yields CDR1 MNHEY and CDR2 SVGEGT. The V and J ends lost 2 bases and 7 bases respectively, with 15 bases between them. The CDR3 sequence is 14 residues long.

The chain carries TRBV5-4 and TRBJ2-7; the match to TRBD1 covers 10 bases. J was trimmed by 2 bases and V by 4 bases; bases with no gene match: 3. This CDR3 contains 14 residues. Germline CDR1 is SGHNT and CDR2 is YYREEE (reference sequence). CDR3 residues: CASSPGQGAYEQYF. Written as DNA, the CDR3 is TGTGCCAGCAGCCCCGGACAGGGGGCCTACGAGCAGTACTTC. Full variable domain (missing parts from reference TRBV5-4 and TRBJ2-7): ETGVTQSPTHLIKTRGQQVTLRCSSQSGHNTVSWYQQALGQGPQFIFQYYREEENGRGNFPPRFSGLQFPNYSSELNVNALELDDSALYLCASSPGQGAYEQYFGPGTRLTVT.

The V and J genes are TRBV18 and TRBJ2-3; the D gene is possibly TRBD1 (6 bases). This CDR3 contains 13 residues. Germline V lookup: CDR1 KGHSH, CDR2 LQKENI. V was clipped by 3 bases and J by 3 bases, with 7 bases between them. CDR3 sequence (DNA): TGTGCCAGCTCACCTCAGGGGACAGATACGCAGTATTTT. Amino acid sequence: CASSPQGTDTQYF.

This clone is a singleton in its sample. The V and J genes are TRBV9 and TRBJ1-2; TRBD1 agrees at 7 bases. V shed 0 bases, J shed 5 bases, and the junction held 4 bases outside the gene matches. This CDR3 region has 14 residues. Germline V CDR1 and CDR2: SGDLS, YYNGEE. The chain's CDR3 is CASSVGQGEYGYTF. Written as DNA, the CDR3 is TGTGCCAGCAGCGTAGGCCAGGGGGAGTATGGCTACACCTTC.

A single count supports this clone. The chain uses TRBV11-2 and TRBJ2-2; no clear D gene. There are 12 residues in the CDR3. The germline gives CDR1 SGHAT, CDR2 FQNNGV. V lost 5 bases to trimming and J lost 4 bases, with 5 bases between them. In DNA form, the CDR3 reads TGTGCCAGCAGCGCCGTCACCGGGGAGCTGTTTTTT. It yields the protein CASSAVTGELFF.

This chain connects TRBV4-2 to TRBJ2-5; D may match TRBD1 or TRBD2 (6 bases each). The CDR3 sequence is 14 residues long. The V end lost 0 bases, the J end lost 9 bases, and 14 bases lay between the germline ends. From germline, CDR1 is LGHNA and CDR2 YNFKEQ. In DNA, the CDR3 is TGTGCCAGCAGCCAAGATCTAGGGGGGCTGGCCCAGTACTTC. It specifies CASSQDLGGLAQYF.

The CDR3 protein is CASTERGRGNQPQHF. DNA for the CDR3: TGTGCCAGTACCGAAAGGGGCAGGGGCAATCAGCCCCAGCATTTT. The V call is TRBV19, the J call TRBJ1-5, with D tentatively TRBD1 (5 bases). Trimming left V 7 bases short and J 2 bases short, with 15 bases between. The germline V gene encodes CDR1 LNHDA and CDR2 SQIVND (reference sequence). This CDR3 comprises 15 residues.

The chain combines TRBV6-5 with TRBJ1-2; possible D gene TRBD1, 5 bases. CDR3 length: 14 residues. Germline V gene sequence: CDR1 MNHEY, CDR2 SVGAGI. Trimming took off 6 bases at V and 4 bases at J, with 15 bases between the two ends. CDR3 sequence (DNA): TGTGCCAGCAGCGACAGTACAATTCCCTATGGCTACACCTTC. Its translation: CASSDSTIPYGYTF.

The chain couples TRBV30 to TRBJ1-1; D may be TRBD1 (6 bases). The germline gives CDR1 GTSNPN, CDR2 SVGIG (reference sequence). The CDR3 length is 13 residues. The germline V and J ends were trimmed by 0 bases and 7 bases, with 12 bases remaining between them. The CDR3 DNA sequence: TGTGCCTGGAGTGTCCCCACAGGGTATGAAGCTTTCTTT. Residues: CAWSVPTGYEAFF.

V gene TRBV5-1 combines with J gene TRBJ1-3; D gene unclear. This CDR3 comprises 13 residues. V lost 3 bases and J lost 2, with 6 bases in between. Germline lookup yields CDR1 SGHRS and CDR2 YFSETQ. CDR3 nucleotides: TGCGCCAGCAGCTCGATTCCTGGAAACACCATATATTTT. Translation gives CASSSIPGNTIYF.

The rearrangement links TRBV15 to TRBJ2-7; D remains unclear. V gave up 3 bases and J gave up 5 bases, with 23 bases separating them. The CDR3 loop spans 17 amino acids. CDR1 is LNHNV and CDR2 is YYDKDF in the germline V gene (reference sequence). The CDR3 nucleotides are TGTGCCACCAGCAGCGGGTTGGACCTCAGCAAACACAACGAGCAGTACTTC. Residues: CATSSGLDLSKHNEQYF.